The rows below give T cell receptor beta chains drawn from one sample of a study of shared clonotypes between healthy human individuals. Measured with immunoSEQ multiplex PCR; TCRdb has only the in-frame clones, and not every one. Of 2 million to 3 million clones in the sample, under 95% were seen once. The sequenced sample was naive CD4+ T cells from PBMCs. The receptors derive from a man aged 18 to 35 in good health. Some clones in this sample may be carry-over from other donors' samples. The CDR3 runs from the conserved cysteine through the conserved F or W. A D gene is named only where the DNA matches it firmly. Only some rows state a clone size, as once, few, many or a class for expanded clones.

-	TRBV5-6	-	TRBJ1-2	12	TGTGCCAGCAGCCTAAGACCCTATGGCTACACCTTC	CASSLRPYGYTF
-	TRBV4-2	TRBD1	TRBJ1-1	15	TGTGCCAGCAGCCAGGGGGACAGGGGGCTCACTGAAGCTTTCTTT	CASSQGDRGLTEAFF
-	TRBV7-3	-	TRBJ1-2	12	TGTGCCAGCAGCTTAGGTCAGGGGGGCTACACCTTC	CASSLGQGGYTF
-	TRBV4-3	-	TRBJ1-1	14	TGCGCCAGCAGCCAAGGAGCCTCGGGCACTGAAGCTTTCTTT	CASSQGASGTEAFF
-	TRBV30	-	TRBJ1-4	13	TGTGCCTGGAGTCGCAGGGTCGGGGAAAAACTGTTTTTT	CAWSRRVGEKLFF
-	TRBV5-1	TRBD1	TRBJ2-2	16	TGCGCCAGCAGCTGGGCAGGGGGTCGAAACACCGGGGAGCTGTTTTTT	CASSWAGGRNTGELFF
-	TRBV7-2	-	TRBJ1-3	15	TGTGCCAGCAGCTTACAGTACAGGGCTGGAAACACCATATATTTT	CASSLQYRAGNTIYF
-	TRBV9	-	TRBJ1-5	14	TGTGCCAGCAGCCCCACATCCAGGGATCAGCCCCAGCATTTT	CASSPTSRDQPQHF
-	TRBV28	TRBD2	TRBJ2-5	13	TGTGCCGTAAGCGGGAGGGCCCTGAAGACCCAGTACTTC	CAVSGRALKTQYF
-	TRBV5-1	-	TRBJ1-3	16	TGCGCCAGCAGCGCAAACGCCGCGCGAGGGAGAAACACCATATATTTT	CASSANAARGRNTIYF
-	TRBV5-1	TRBD2	TRBJ2-3	15	TGCGCCAGCAGCTTGGCAGCGGGAGTCGCAGATACGCAGTATTTT	CASSLAAGVADTQYF
-	TRBV11-2	TRBD1	TRBJ2-7	15	TGTGCCAGCAGCTTAGTACAGGGGGCGAGAGGCGAGCAGTACTTC	CASSLVQGARGEQYF
once	TRBV5-6	TRBD2	TRBJ2-1	16	TGTGCCAGCAGCACCTACACTAGCGGAAATTACAATGAGCAGTTCTTC	CASSTYTSGNYNEQFF
-	TRBV28	-	TRBJ2-7	13	TGTGCCAGCAGTTTAACTAGCCCTTACGAGCAGTACTTC	CASSLTSPYEQYF
-	TRBV29-1	-	TRBJ2-7	13	TGCAGCGTGGGGGGACAGTTCTCCTCCGAGCAGTACTTC	CSVGGQFSSEQYF
-	TRBV6-1	TRBD2	TRBJ2-1	14	TGTGCCAGCAGGACTAGCGGGCTGTACAATGAGCAGTTCTTC	CASRTSGLYNEQFF